The subject of this entry is one T cell receptor beta chain. The antigen it binds to is not known. Base qualities are missing; no much larger clone stands one base away. This sample stems from a study of identical twins (dated by TCRdb to the mid-2010s). Some background on the complete study: TCR alpha and beta repertoires from monozygotic twins, unrelated adults of various ages and cord blood were deep-sequenced to test whether fetal clonotypes persist. To rule out contamination, the twin experiments were replicated at different times with different library preparation protocols.

General findings and caveats noted by the study authors: In monozygotic twins, out-of-frame TCR alpha sharing was systematically underestimated by recombination models, although the models agreed with sharing between unrelated individuals. A weaker excess of twin sharing was found in beta out-of-frame sequences because the signal-to-noise ratio was lowered by fewer shared sequences. Zero-insertion analyses could be partly confounded by invariant T cells such as MAIT and iNKT, although diverse VJ usage argued against such confounding for most clonotypes. Fewer insertions were carried by abundant cord blood beta clonotypes; a weaker similar trend was observed in young adult naive repertoires, while no such trend was observed in memory repertoires. Conclusions relied on cross-sectional statistical analysis, since the same donors could not be followed over many years. Out-of-frame TCR alpha sequences shared between twins showed an excess of low generation-probability sequences compared with coincidental sharing between unrelated individuals.

The library was made by 5' RACE. The run used an Illumina HiSeq 2000. A universal primer binding site was added through template switching, and the final cDNA carried a unique molecular identifier so that TCR cDNA molecules could be counted accurately. Specific primers in the conserved constant-segment region were used to synthesize first-strand cDNA for the TCR alpha and beta chains. To control for contamination, every cDNA library was double barcoded, receiving both a SMART-Mk sample barcode and Illumina barcodes. Two successive PCR steps introduced TruSeq adapter sequences along with Illumina sample barcodes. The Illumina HiSeq platform was used with custom primers to sequence TCR alpha and beta cDNA libraries. As for the original processing: Raw reads were processed with MiGEC to extract unique molecular identifiers, and MiXCR was used to determine CDR3 positions. Recombination models were inferred per individual with the repgenHMM and IGoR tools using an EM algorithm. Shared clonotype analysis was performed with the tcR package in R, normalizing sharing by the product of cloneset sizes. To study raw recombination without the effects of thymic and clonal selection, out-of-frame nonproductive sequences were analyzed. TCRdb cleaned the public reads at Q25 with fastp, built clones with MiXCR and kept in-frame beta chains. One record per CDR3 amino acid sequence lists the most common genes and DNA. The V and J calls shown here were made by TCRdb, not taken from the authors' results. In this sample the table shows about 900,000 distinct CDR3 sequences, about 12% of which occur a single time. The biggest ten clones account for 1.5% to 2% of the sample.

Every donor in the study was a healthy Caucasian. The twin cohort comprised three pairs of female monozygotic twins, all aged about 18 to 30 years. Peripheral blood mononuclear cells were used as the source from which RNA for TCR libraries was isolated. Trimming leaves V shorter by 1 base and J shorter by 3 bases, with the junction holding 7 bases beyond the gene matches. The germline V gene provides CDR1 MGHRA and CDR2 YSYEKL. The CDR3 has 17 amino acids, counting the end cysteine and phenylalanine. Left in the record is the CDR3 DNA by itself, 51 bases read in frame from the first base. The same data also went into a second study, on yellow fever vaccine responses in identical twins. As noted in the second study: The T cell response to vaccination in identical twins was reported by the authors to appear partly convergent and partly personalized. In the study, vaccine-responding T cell clones were precisely tracked in identical twins.

The V and J genes are TRBV4-1 and TRBJ2-2, and 8 junctional nucleotides match TRBD2. Sequenced input: PBMCs. The sequence was collected from a woman aged 18-29 years in good health. The CDR3 in this case is CASSQVPGGPDTGELFF. In nucleotides, the sequence is TGCGCCAGCAGCCAAGTACCGGGGGGGCCGGACACCGGGGAGCTGTTTTTT.